This T cell receptor (beta chain) originates from a study of blood T cell repertoires in COVID-19. In the study overall: Samples came from the United States, Italy and Spain, spanning acute and convalescent COVID-19. Sources were T cells, B-cell-depleted T cells, or PBMCs; the material itself was cDNA or gDNA.

In the study's own analysis: Amplified reference gene primers provided the basis for estimating nucleated cell counts. Generated by immunoSEQ multiplex PCR, the TCRdb table keeps only in-frame clones and is missing some. For V, J and clone size, that table is used; D and trimming come from the DNA. The table has 90,000 to 100,000 clones, about 80% seen once. The germline gives CDR1 SGHTA, CDR2 FQGTGA. The CDR3 covers 16 residues. V lost 5 bases and J 0 bases, leaving 16 bases between the germline ends. The rearrangement uses TRBV7-3 and TRBJ1-1, with D possibly TRBD1 on 6 matching bases. The TCR comes from a man in his 70s with acute or convalescent COVID-19. Sequencing was done on a sample of peripheral blood. In DNA form, the CDR3 reads TGTGCCAGCAGCCGTGCAGGGGCGGGCATGAACACTGAAGCTTTCTTT. Encoded protein: CASSRAGAGMNTEAFF.